The 8 T cell receptor beta chains presented below share a single source sample, sequenced in a study of T-cell memory formation after mild COVID-19 (dated by TCRdb to the early 2020s). Library preparation employed 5' RACE. Sequencing used an Illumina NovaSeq 6000. In TCRdb, the public reads were trimmed at Q25 with fastp and aligned with MiXCR, with productive beta chains retained. Under each unique CDR3 protein, matching rows form one entry showing the most common genes and DNA. The sample table lists roughly 600,000 distinct CDR3 sequences, over 15% of them with a count of one. The leading ten clones occupy more than 10% of the sample. Sequenced: PBMCs or a T cell subset sorted from them (not recorded which). These receptors were obtained from an adult woman who had mild COVID-19 (a few samples of this study predate the infection). The sample titles of this study are shuffled in the database, so cell type and time point are left out; the donor was told from shared clones.

V is TRBV7-9 and J is TRBJ2-5; D uncertain. The CDR3 runs 14 residues. The ends were cut back, 3 bases at V and 4 bases at J, with 12 bases in the middle. Germline CDR1 and CDR2: SEHNR and FQNEAQ (reference sequence). Here the CDR3 reads CASSLDGRRETQYF. CDR3 nucleotide sequence: TGTGCCAGCAGCTTGGACGGACGGCGAGAGACCCAGTACTTC.

This clonotype has a handful of counts. The chain carries TRBV7-3 and TRBJ1-6; D gene uncertain. From germline, CDR1 is SGHTA and CDR2 FQGTGA. This CDR3 contains 15 residues. Trimming took off 3 bases at V and 5 bases at J, with 11 bases between the two ends. CDR3 coding DNA: TGTGCCAGCAGCTTCACTGGGTCCGATAATTCACCCCTCCACTTT. Translation: CASSFTGSDNSPLHF. The whole variable domain, filled in from reference TRBV7-3 and TRBJ1-6, reads GAGVSQTPSNKVTEKGKYVELRCDPISGHTALYWYRQSLGQGPEFLIYFQGTGAADDSGLPNDRFFAVRPEGSVSTLKIQRTERGDSAVYLCASSFTGSDNSPLHFGNGTRLTVT.

There are a few counts of this clonotype. CDR3 loop: CASSLGTFSYTF. The DNA of the CDR3 is TGTGCCAGCAGTCTTGGGACGTTTAGCTACACCTTC. J is TRBJ1-2 and V is TRBV5-5; possibly TRBD1 for D (5 bases). Per the germline V gene, CDR1 is SGHKS and CDR2 is YYEKEE (reference sequence). Trimming shortened V by 5 bases and J by 9 bases, and 14 bases separated the two germline ends. This CDR3 is built from 12 residues.

This clonotype has a handful of counts. The chain employs TRBV6-5 and TRBJ1-2, with D maybe TRBD1 (5 bases). V was trimmed by 4 bases and J by 10 bases, leaving 22 bases between them. CDR1 MNHEY and CDR2 SVGAGI come from the germline V gene. The length of the CDR3 is 15 residues. CDR3: CASSFAPTGPILYTF. The CDR3 DNA follows: TGTGCCAGCAGTTTTGCCCCTACGGGGCCGATCCTCTACACCTTC.

This clonotype was recorded a few times. The chain employs TRBV5-1 and TRBJ1-1; no clear D. The CDR3 totals 15 residues. In germline, CDR1 is SGHRS, CDR2 YFSETQ. With 1 base removed from V and 0 bases from J, the gap between germline ends came to 10 bases. This chain's CDR3 is CASSLIGGLNTEAFF. Here the CDR3 DNA reads TGCGCCAGCAGCTTGATTGGCGGCTTGAACACTGAAGCTTTCTTT. Full variable domain (rest looked up from reference TRBV5-1 and TRBJ1-1): KAGVTQTPRYLIKTRGQQVTLSCSPISGHRSVSWYQQTPGQGLQFLFEYFSETQRNKGNFPGRFSGRQFSNSRSEMNVSTLELGDSALYLCASSLIGGLNTEAFFGQGTRLTVV.

This clonotype was seen ten or more times. The CDR3, as DNA: TGTGCCAGCAGCTTAGGGCTAGCGGGAGGTAACACCGGGGAGCTGTTTTTT. Translation gives CASSLGLAGGNTGELFF. The chain has TRBV7-2 and TRBJ2-2, with 11 bases fitting TRBD2. This CDR3 region has 17 residues. Germline V gene sequence: CDR1 SGHTA, CDR2 FQGNSA. Losses at the gene ends were 1 base for V and 2 bases for J; bases not matched to a gene: 3.

The chain is built from TRBV24-1 and TRBJ2-1, with 11 bases identical to TRBD2. Germline CDR1 reads KGHDR; CDR2 reads SFDVKD. The CDR3 sequence is 14 residues long. Trimming took 5 bases from V and 7 from J; bases not matched to a gene: 3. The CDR3 spells CATSVASGGNEQFF. The CDR3 region has the DNA TGTGCCACCAGTGTTGCTAGCGGGGGGAATGAGCAGTTCTTC.

This clonotype was counted a few times. The CDR3 sequence is CASSSQDSNEQFF. The CDR3 coding sequence is TGTGCCAGCAGCTCGCAGGACTCGAATGAGCAGTTCTTC. This sequence joins TRBV7-9 and TRBJ2-1; D possibly corresponds to TRBD2 (5 bases). Per germline, CDR1 SEHNR and CDR2 FQNEAQ (reference sequence). The CDR3 spans 13 residues. Trimming took 4 bases from V and 7 from J, leaving 11 bases between them.